This record concerns one TCR beta chain sequence. Its antigen is unknown. No quality values exist for individual bases; no much larger clone is one base distant. This specimen's time point label, interpreted: baseline before first vaccination. Vaccinee samples came from UK trials COV001 and COV002, including a single-blind randomized controlled phase 2/3 trial of AZD1222 (ChAdOx1 nCoV-19) in healthy adults. For TCRbeta chain sequencing, PBMC samples from trial participants were taken at day 0 and at day 28 after the second dose. This sample is drawn from a study of T cell responses to AZD1222 COVID-19 vaccine (dated by TCRdb to about 2021). Regarding the research as a whole: AZD1222 recipients whose second dose came at about 4 weeks and those whose second dose came at about 12 weeks were combined into one group, since spike-specific TCR depth and breadth did not differ between the two schedules. TCR sequencing covered fewer than 250 trial participants: about 210 given two doses of AZD1222 and 26 given two doses of MenACWY control vaccine. Enrollment into the trials was organized by age into subgroups of 18-55, 56-69 and 70-plus years, and those subgroups contained about 150, 27 and 61 TCR-sequenced participants, respectively.

V is shortened by 1 base, J by 5 bases, and the region joining them spans 12 bases. Taken from the germline V gene (reference sequence), the CDR1 and CDR2 loops are SEHNR and FQNEAQ. CDR3 length: 15 amino acids, cysteine to phenylalanine. The sequence is cut down to CDR3 DNA, 45 bases in frame from base 1. Paper-wide results and their limitations: In the small 56-69-year group, the increase in depth fell short of significance, most likely because of low power. Conclusions about previously exposed vaccinees are limited because only a handful of AZD1222 recipients were SARS-CoV-2 seropositive at baseline. Because no day 14 peak-response samples were available, the repertoires could be characterized only after the peak T cell response. Nearly half of unique spike-specific TCRs reportedly recognized epitopes outside regions mutated in the B.1.351 and B.1.1.7 variants. Most participants were white British and females outnumbered males, and the authors suggested that clonal diversity may have been underestimated. After two AZD1222 doses, both the breadth and the depth of spike-specific TCRs were significantly higher than at day 0 and than in MenACWY recipients. The whole spike protein was spanned by vaccine-associated CD4 TCRs, and dominant responses were seen in regions 160-218 and 743-854.

The CDR3 regions of human TCRbeta chains were analyzed by immunosequencing. Turning to the authors' computational methods: TCRs in the repertoires were matched against a reference library of SARS-CoV-2-specific TCRs that had been generated with the MIRA antigen-specificity platform. Breadth meant the fraction of unique TCRs that were SARS-CoV-2-associated, whereas depth meant the fraction of total T cells that were SARS-CoV-2-associated. Using the MIRA data, every spike-specific TCR was mapped to the spike region that the TCR reacted to and assigned to either a CD4 or a CD8 class. Log10-transformed breadth and depth values were compared by one-way ANOVA with Sidak's multiple comparisons tests. The source is immuneACCESS, and TCRdb retained only in-frame sequences with V and J called. Part of the clones is not carried over; for the studies checked, unresolved V genes explain less than half of this, and the remainder is unexplained. V and J calls and clone size are copied from that table; D and trimming were computed from the DNA. The sample table contains about 110,000 clones; only one count was recorded for roughly 91% of them. Jointly, the top ten make up more than 9% of the sample.

The sequence links TRBV7-9 to TRBJ2-1, with an unclear D gene assignment. The sequencing here drew on peripheral blood, taken on day 0 of AZD1222 vaccination. This sequence was found in an adult in good health. CDR3 sequence: CASSLGEVGNNEQFF. The base sequence is TGTGCCAGCAGCTTAGGCGAGGTAGGGAACAATGAGCAGTTCTTC.